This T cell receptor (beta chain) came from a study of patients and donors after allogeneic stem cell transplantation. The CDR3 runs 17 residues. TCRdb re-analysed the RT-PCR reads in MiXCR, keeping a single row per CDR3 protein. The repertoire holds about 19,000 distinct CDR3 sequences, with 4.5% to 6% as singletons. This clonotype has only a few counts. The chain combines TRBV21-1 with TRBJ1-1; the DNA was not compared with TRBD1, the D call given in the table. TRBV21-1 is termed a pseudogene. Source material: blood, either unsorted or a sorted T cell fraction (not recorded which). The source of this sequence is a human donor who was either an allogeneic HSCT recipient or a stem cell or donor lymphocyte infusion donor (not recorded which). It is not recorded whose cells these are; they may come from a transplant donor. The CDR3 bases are TGTGCCAGCAGCTGGGCGGCGGGACAGGGAATGTACACTGAAGCTTTCTTT. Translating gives CASSWAAGQGMYTEAFF.